A single sample gave rise to the 28 T cell receptor beta chains below, sequenced in a study of cytomegalovirus exposure and HLA in healthy donors. The PCR used 60 Vbeta and 13 Jbeta primers. Measured with immunoSEQ multiplex PCR; TCRdb has only the in-frame clones, and not every one. The sample shows some 190,000 clones, 80% of them seen only once. Sequencing was performed on PBMCs. These receptors were taken from a girl aged 10 to 17 in good health and CMV-seropositive.

This clone was detected a few times. The chain carries TRBV10-3 and TRBJ1-1, with 9 bases identical to TRBD1. The length of the CDR3 is 13 residues. Looked up from germline, CDR1 is ENHRY and CDR2 is SYGVKD. V shed 7 bases, J shed 1 base, and the junction held 1 base outside the gene matches. The CDR3 protein is CAIKQGANTEAFF. The CDR3 DNA reads as TGTGCCATCAAACAGGGGGCGAACACTGAAGCTTTCTTT.

This clone occurred a few times. This rearrangement joins TRBV19 to TRBJ1-5, with 12 bases lining up with TRBD1. The V segment lost 6 bases and the J segment 1 base; nucleotides outside the gene matches: 4. In germline, CDR1 is LNHDA, CDR2 SQIVND (reference sequence). This CDR3 spans 16 amino acids. CDR3 coding DNA: TGTGCCAGTAGGGGACAGGGGGCTCTAAGCAATCAGCCCCAGCATTTT. This encodes CASRGQGALSNQPQHF. Complete variable domain (other parts from reference TRBV19 and TRBJ1-5): DGGITQSPKYLFRKEGQNVTLSCEQNLNHDAMYWYRQDPGQGLRLIYYSQIVNDFQKGDIAEGYSVSREKKESFPLTVTSAQKNPTAFYLCASRGQGALSNQPQHFGDGTRLSIL.

J is TRBJ2-1 and V is TRBV7-2, with D unresolved. CDR3 length: 12 residues. Germline V gives CDR1 SGHTA, CDR2 FQGNSA. V lost 4 bases and J lost 9, with 10 bases in between. The CDR3 loop is CASSSLRLEQFF. The CDR3 bases are TGTGCCAGCAGCTCCCTCCGACTTGAGCAGTTCTTC.

This clone has just a few counts. This sequence joins TRBV30 and TRBJ1-5; 8 bases match TRBD1. With 1 base clipped from V and 0 bases from J, the junction kept 5 bases outside the gene matches. CDR1 and CDR2 from the germline V gene are GTSNPN and SVGIG (reference sequence). This CDR3 has 16 residues. CDR3 protein: CAWSADRVYSNQPQHF. For the CDR3, the DNA is TGTGCCTGGAGTGCGGACAGGGTCTATAGCAATCAGCCCCAGCATTTT. Full variable domain (outside the CDR3, taken from reference TRBV30 and TRBJ1-5): SQTIHQWPATLVQPVGSPLSLECTVEGTSNPNLYWYRQAAGRGLQLLFYSVGIGQISSEVPQNLSASRPQDRQFILSSKKLLLSDSGFYLCAWSADRVYSNQPQHFGDGTRLSIL.

This clone was observed a handful of times. The chain carries TRBV19 and TRBJ2-7, with D unclear. This CDR3 has 14 residues. With 1 base removed from V and 0 bases from J, the gap between germline ends came to 7 bases. CDR1 is LNHDA and CDR2 is SQIVND in the germline V gene (reference sequence). The CDR3 DNA sequence: TGTGCCAGTAGTATAGCGCGGAACTCCTACGAGCAGTACTTC. This sequence encodes CASSIARNSYEQYF. Looking up the rest from reference TRBV19 and TRBJ2-7 gives the full variable domain: DGGITQSPKYLFRKEGQNVTLSCEQNLNHDAMYWYRQDPGQGLRLIYYSQIVNDFQKGDIAEGYSVSREKKESFPLTVTSAQKNPTAFYLCASSIARNSYEQYFGPGTRLTVT.

This chain connects TRBV4-1 to TRBJ2-7, with 8 positions matching TRBD1. This CDR3 spans 14 amino acids. V shed 1 base and J 2 bases; nucleotides not matched to a gene: 1. CDR1 MGHRA and CDR2 YSYEKL come from the germline V gene. DNA of the CDR3: TGCGCCAGCAGCCAAGTACAGGGGGCCTACGAGCAGTACTTC. This translates into CASSQVQGAYEQYF.

The chain uses TRBV11-3 and TRBJ2-1; TRBD1 agrees at 9 bases. The length of the CDR3 is 17 residues. Losses at the gene ends were 5 bases for V and 5 bases for J; bases not matched to a gene: 13. The V gene's germline CDR1 is SGHNT and CDR2 YENEEA. As DNA, the CDR3 is TGTGCCAGCAGCATGAAACCGGGACAGGGATACCACAATGAGCAGTTCTTC. It translates to CASSMKPGQGYHNEQFF.

The rearrangement joins TRBV25-1 to TRBJ1-2; D perhaps matches TRBD1 (6 bases). Trimming removed 2 bases at V and 4 bases at J, with 20 bases between. Germline CDR1 reads MGHDK; CDR2 reads SYGVNS. This CDR3 is built from 17 residues. CDR3 amino acids: CASSERTATGSRYGYTF. The CDR3 bases are TGTGCCAGCAGTGAAAGGACAGCTACGGGCTCCCGCTATGGCTACACCTTC.

The genes are TRBV6-6 and TRBJ1-2; TRBD1 is a possible D gene (5 bases). Germline CDR1 and CDR2: MNHNY and SVGAGI (reference sequence). The CDR3 contains 14 residues. Deletions cut 10 bases from V and 4 bases from J, with 19 bases between. The CDR3 reads CATHGAGLLYGYTF. CDR3 DNA sequence: TGTGCCACTCATGGGGCAGGGCTCCTCTATGGCTACACCTTC.

For this clone: Sequence at one end of the junction differs from germline and may be a read error. V gene TRBV19 combines with J gene TRBJ1-1; 11 nucleotides match TRBD1. The germline CDR1 and CDR2 sequences are LNHDA and SQIVND (reference sequence). This CDR3 is built from 14 residues. In nucleotides, the CDR3 is TGTGCCAGTACGGACAGGGGGCTGAAAACTGAAGCTTTCTTT. This translates into CASTDRGLKTEAFF. The whole variable domain, filled in from reference TRBV19 and TRBJ1-1, reads DGGITQSPKYLFRKEGQNVTLSCEQNLNHDAMYWYRQDPGQGLRLIYYSQIVNDFQKGDIAEGYSVSREKKESFPLTVTSAQKNPTAFYLCASTDRGLKTEAFFGQGTRLTVV.

The chain employs TRBV25-1 and TRBJ1-1; D possibly corresponds to TRBD1 (6 bases). Deletions cut 2 bases from V and 0 bases from J, with 13 bases between. The CDR3 totals 16 residues. Germline V gives CDR1 MGHDK, CDR2 SYGVNS. CDR3: CASSEEGVSVNTEAFF. CDR3 in DNA: TGTGCCAGCAGTGAAGAGGGGGTCTCGGTGAACACTGAAGCTTTCTTT.

The chain carries TRBV25-1 and TRBJ1-2; maybe TRBD1 (6 bases). CDR3 length: 16 amino acids. Germline CDR1 reads MGHDK; CDR2 reads SYGVNS. V was shortened by 3 bases and J by 6 bases, with 20 bases between the two germline ends. The CDR3 coding sequence is TGTGCCAGCAGTGATGCTGCGGGGGGCGCAGGGAATGGCTACACCTTC. Its protein product is CASSDAAGGAGNGYTF.

The CDR3 region is CASAPRLASYEQYF. In DNA form, the CDR3 reads TGTGCCAGCGCCCCGAGACTAGCCTCCTACGAGCAGTACTTC. The rearrangement uses TRBV2 and TRBJ2-7, with 7 nucleotides matching TRBD2. This CDR3 has 14 amino acids. V gave up 8 bases and J gave up 0 bases; unmatched junction bases: 7. Germline V gives CDR1 SNHLY, CDR2 FYNNEI.

The V call is TRBV11-2, the J call TRBJ2-1, with 7 bases fitting TRBD1. The V segment lost 5 bases and the J segment 3 bases; nucleotides outside the gene matches: 7. The CDR3 runs 15 residues. Germline lookup yields CDR1 SGHAT and CDR2 FQNNGV. The CDR3 region has the DNA TGTGCCAGCAGCCTTTCGACAGGGTACTACAATGAGCAGTTCTTC. Residues: CASSLSTGYYNEQFF.

CDR3 DNA: TGTGCCAGCAGCGTGAGACTGGACACAGATACGCAGTATTTT. Its protein is CASSVRLDTDTQYF. The J gene is TRBJ2-3, the V gene TRBV9; unclear D gene. The CDR3 is 14 residues long. Germline assignment: CDR1 SGDLS and CDR2 YYNGEE. With 2 bases removed from V and 2 bases from J, the gap between germline ends came to 9 bases.

J is TRBJ1-1 and V is TRBV27, with unresolved D. The V and J ends lost 5 bases and 7 bases respectively, with 11 bases between them. The germline CDR1 and CDR2 sequences are MNHEY and SMNVEV (reference sequence). The CDR3 has 12 residues. The CDR3 loop reads CASSRTGDEAFF. CDR3 DNA sequence: TGTGCCAGCAGTCGGACGGGAGATGAAGCTTTCTTT.

The chain is built from TRBV25-1 and TRBJ1-2; TRBD1 is a possible D gene (5 bases). The germline gives CDR1 MGHDK, CDR2 SYGVNS. This CDR3 has 17 residues. V lost 4 bases, J lost 4 bases, and 22 bases lay in between. CDR3 region: CASSGGEAHVTLYGYTF. The CDR3 DNA reads as TGTGCCAGCAGTGGGGGGGAGGCTCATGTAACCCTCTATGGCTACACCTTC.

CDR3 in DNA: TGCAGCGTAGCTAGCGGGAGAGGCCCATACCAAGAGACCCAGTACTTC. The encoded protein is CSVASGRGPYQETQYF. The rearrangement joins TRBV29-1 to TRBJ2-5; 10 positions agree with TRBD2. CDR3 size: 16 residues. The V segment lost 6 bases and the J segment 0 bases; nucleotides outside the gene matches: 10. Germline V CDR1 and CDR2: SQVTM, ANQGSEA. Looking up the rest from reference TRBV29-1 and TRBJ2-5 gives the full variable domain: SAVISQKPSRDICQRGTSLTIQCQVDSQVTMMFWYRQQPGQSLTLIATANQGSEATYESGFVIDKFPISRPNLTFSTLTVSNMSPEDSSIYLCSVASGRGPYQETQYFGPGTRLLVL.

This chain joins TRBV27 and TRBJ1-5, with TRBD1 identical over 9 bases. CDR1 and CDR2 (germline): MNHEY, SMNVEV (reference sequence). The CDR3 sequence is 14 residues long. V trimming: 4 bases; J trimming: 4 bases; junction bases outside the gene matches: 2. CDR3 bases: TGTGCCAGCAGTTCAGACAGGGGGAATCAGCCCCAGCATTTT. The encoded protein is CASSSDRGNQPQHF.

This chain links TRBV5-8 with TRBJ2-3; TRBD2 aligns across 7 bases. The CDR3 loop spans 16 amino acids. V trimming: 2 bases; J trimming: 2 bases; junction bases outside the gene matches: 8. The germline V gene has CDR1 SGHTS and CDR2 YDEGEE. CDR3 protein: CASSFAGAIPTDTQYF. CDR3 DNA: TGTGCCAGCAGCTTTGCGGGAGCGATACCCACAGATACGCAGTATTTT.

The chain has TRBV25-1 and TRBJ2-1; D gene uncertain. CDR1 is MGHDK, CDR2 SYGVNS, per germline. Trimming cost V 10 bases and J 6 bases, with 13 bases left between them. The CDR3 consists of 12 residues. The CDR3 protein is CATLSRFNEQFF. In DNA form, the CDR3 reads TGTGCCACCCTATCTCGCTTCAATGAGCAGTTCTTC.

This clone was recorded once. The rearrangement joins TRBV30 to TRBJ2-4; 12 nucleotides agree with TRBD2. The junction had 9 bases not matched to a gene; V was cut back by 4 bases and J by 2 bases. The CDR3 contains 17 residues. Germline loops: CDR1 GTSNPN, CDR2 SVGIG (reference sequence). The CDR3 here is CAWTSGRVVLTKNIQYF. CDR3 nucleotides: TGTGCCTGGACTAGCGGGAGGGTCGTTTTAACCAAAAACATTCAGTACTTC.

CDR3: CAISEMVGDQYF. In DNA form, the CDR3 reads TGTGCCATCAGTGAGATGGTGGGAGATCAGTATTTT. J is TRBJ2-3 and V is TRBV10-3; a weak D match, TRBD2 (5 bases). V was trimmed by 2 bases and J by 12 bases, leaving 12 bases between them. The CDR3 runs to 12 residues. Germline V gene sequence: CDR1 ENHRY, CDR2 SYGVKD.

The CDR3 region has the DNA TGTGCCAGCAGCTTCCTAAGCGGGAGGCCCGACAATGAGCAGTTCTTC. Translation gives CASSFLSGRPDNEQFF. The chain couples TRBV7-9 to TRBJ2-1; 9 bases agree with TRBD2. Unmatched junction bases numbered 8, after V lost 3 bases and J lost 5 bases. CDR3 size: 16 residues. In germline, CDR1 is SEHNR, CDR2 FQNEAQ (reference sequence). Looking up the rest from reference TRBV7-9 and TRBJ2-1 gives the full variable domain: DTGVSQNPRHKITKRGQNVTFRCDPISEHNRLYWYRQTLGQGPEFLTYFQNEAQLEKSRLLSDRFSAERPKGSFSTLEIQRTEQGDSAMYLCASSFLSGRPDNEQFFGPGTRLTVL.

This chain connects TRBV19 to TRBJ1-4; 7 bases are a match to TRBD1. The J segment lost 6 bases and the V segment lost 6 bases, leaving 7 bases of the junction unmatched. The CDR3 spans 14 residues. The germline V gene has CDR1 LNHDA and CDR2 SQIVND (reference sequence). CDR3 bases: TGTGCCAGTAGACAACAGGGGCGGGATGAAAAACTGTTTTTT. Its translation: CASRQQGRDEKLFF.

The gene calls are TRBV6-1 and TRBJ2-7; 8 nucleotides align to TRBD1. The CDR3 contains 15 residues. CDR1 and CDR2 from the germline V gene are MNHNS and SASEGT. V was clipped by 6 bases and J by 0 bases; unmatched bases: 7. The CDR3 DNA reads as TGTGCCAGCAGCCTACAGGGGGAAGGCTCCTACGAGCAGTACTTC. It encodes CASSLQGEGSYEQYF.

This clone turned up a few times. V gene TRBV6-1 combines with J gene TRBJ2-2; 8 positions agree with TRBD1. CDR1 MNHNS and CDR2 SASEGT come from the germline V gene. V was pared by 2 bases and J by 5 bases, with 4 bases of the junction left unmatched. The CDR3 is 15 residues long. In DNA, the CDR3 is TGTGCCAGCAGTGAAAACAGGGGGTATACCGGGGAGCTGTTTTTT. Residues: CASSENRGYTGELFF.

The chain recombines TRBV5-4 with TRBJ2-7, with D possibly matching TRBD2 (5 bases). V was clipped by 5 bases and J by 6 bases, with 18 bases between them. Germline V gene sequence: CDR1 SGHNT, CDR2 YYREEE (reference sequence). This CDR3 comprises 14 residues. The CDR3 DNA reads as TGTGCCAGCAGTATCCTATCCTTGGCGGGCGAGCAGTACTTC. This gives the protein CASSILSLAGEQYF.